The T cell receptor (beta chain) under discussion was sequenced for a study of cytomegalovirus exposure and HLA in healthy donors. Turning to the study itself: A prior analysis found some 110 million unique TCR beta sequences from roughly 180 million T cells. The study's findings and limits: Likely technical artifact: a cluster of highly shared sequence variants.

In the PCR, 60 Vbeta and 13 Jbeta primers were used. Data came from immunoSEQ multiplex PCR; TCRdb stores just in-frame clones and leaves some out. Here the sample spans under 200,000 clones, around 81% being singletons. In the case of this clone: Its antigen is currently unknown.

Germline V gene data show CDR1 as MGHRA and CDR2 as YSYEKL. V lost 0 bases and J lost 5; bases outside the gene matches: 13. The CDR3 spans 19 residues. This TCR came from a young woman in good health and CMV-seropositive. Sequencing was performed on PBMCs. This chain links TRBV4-1 with TRBJ2-5; TRBD2 aligns across 12 bases. The CDR3 is CASSQDGTSGRLGGETQYF. The CDR3 DNA reads TGCGCCAGCAGCCAAGACGGGACTAGCGGGCGGCTCGGAGGGGAGACCCAGTACTTC.